This T cell receptor beta chain was captured in a study of blood T cell repertoires in COVID-19. Study-level background: COVID-19 samples, acute and convalescent, were from the United States, Italy and Spain.

The CDR3 totals 16 residues. The germline V gene has CDR1 LNHDA and CDR2 SQIVND (reference sequence). V was cut by 5 bases and J by 1 base, with 15 bases left in between. The table came from immunoSEQ multiplex PCR; TCRdb's copy has only in-frame clones and leaves some out. The sample shows about 150,000 clones, approximately 87% of them seen only once. The sequence came from a woman between 70 and 85 years old with acute or convalescent COVID-19. The sequencing input was peripheral blood. The V call is TRBV19, the J call TRBJ1-3; TRBD1 might be the D (6 bases). The CDR3 loop is CASSAWTASSGNTIYF. The CDR3 DNA is TGTGCCAGTAGTGCCTGGACAGCCTCATCTGGAAACACCATATATTTT.